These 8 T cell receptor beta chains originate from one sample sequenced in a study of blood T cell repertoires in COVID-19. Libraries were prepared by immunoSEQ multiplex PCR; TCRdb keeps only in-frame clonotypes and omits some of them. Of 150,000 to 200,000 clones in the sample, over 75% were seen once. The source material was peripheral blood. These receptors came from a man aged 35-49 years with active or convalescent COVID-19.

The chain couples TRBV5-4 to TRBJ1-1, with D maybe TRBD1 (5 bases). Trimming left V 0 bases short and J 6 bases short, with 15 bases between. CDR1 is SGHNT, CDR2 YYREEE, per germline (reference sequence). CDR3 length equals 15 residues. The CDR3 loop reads CASSLDSRGIAEAFF. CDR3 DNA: TGTGCCAGCAGCTTGGACAGCCGGGGGATCGCTGAAGCTTTCTTT.

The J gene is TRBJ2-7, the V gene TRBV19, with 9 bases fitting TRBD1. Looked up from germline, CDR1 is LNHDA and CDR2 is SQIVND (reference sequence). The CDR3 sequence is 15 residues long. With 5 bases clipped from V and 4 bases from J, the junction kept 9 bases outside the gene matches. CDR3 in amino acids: CASSPETGGFYEQYF. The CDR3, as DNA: TGTGCCAGTAGTCCCGAGACAGGGGGGTTTTACGAGCAGTACTTC. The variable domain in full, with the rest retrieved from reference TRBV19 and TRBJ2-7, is DGGITQSPKYLFRKEGQNVTLSCEQNLNHDAMYWYRQDPGQGLRLIYYSQIVNDFQKGDIAEGYSVSREKKESFPLTVTSAQKNPTAFYLCASSPETGGFYEQYFGPGTRLTVT.

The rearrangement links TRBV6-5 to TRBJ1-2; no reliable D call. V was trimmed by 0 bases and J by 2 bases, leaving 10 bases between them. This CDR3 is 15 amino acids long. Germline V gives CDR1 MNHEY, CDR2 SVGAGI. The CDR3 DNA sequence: TGTGCCAGCAGTTACTCGACGGCGGCCAACTATGGCTACACCTTC. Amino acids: CASSYSTAANYGYTF.

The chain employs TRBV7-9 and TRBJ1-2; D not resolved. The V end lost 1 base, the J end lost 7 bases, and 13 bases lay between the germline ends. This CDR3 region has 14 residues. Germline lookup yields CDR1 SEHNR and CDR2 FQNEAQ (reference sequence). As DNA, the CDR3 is TGTGCCAGCAGCTTAGGAACGGGAAGGGCTGGCTACACCTTC. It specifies CASSLGTGRAGYTF. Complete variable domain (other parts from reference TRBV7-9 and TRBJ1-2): DTGVSQNPRHKITKRGQNVTFRCDPISEHNRLYWYRQTLGQGPEFLTYFQNEAQLEKSRLLSDRFSAERPKGSFSTLEIQRTEQGDSAMYLCASSLGTGRAGYTFGSGTRLTVV.

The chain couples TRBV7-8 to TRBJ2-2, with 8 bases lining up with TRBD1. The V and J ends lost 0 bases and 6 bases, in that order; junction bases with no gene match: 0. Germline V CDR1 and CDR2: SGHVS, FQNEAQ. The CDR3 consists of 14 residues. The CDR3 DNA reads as TGTGCCAGCAGCTTAGCGACAGGGGCCGGGGAGCTGTTTTTT. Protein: CASSLATGAGELFF.

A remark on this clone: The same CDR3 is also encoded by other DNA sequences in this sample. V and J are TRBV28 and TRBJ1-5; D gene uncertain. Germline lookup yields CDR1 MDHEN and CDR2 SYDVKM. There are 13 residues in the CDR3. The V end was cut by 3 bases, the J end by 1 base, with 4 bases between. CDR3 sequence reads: CASSFVSNQPQHF. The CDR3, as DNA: TGTGCCAGCAGTTTCGTAAGCAATCAGCCCCAGCATTTT.

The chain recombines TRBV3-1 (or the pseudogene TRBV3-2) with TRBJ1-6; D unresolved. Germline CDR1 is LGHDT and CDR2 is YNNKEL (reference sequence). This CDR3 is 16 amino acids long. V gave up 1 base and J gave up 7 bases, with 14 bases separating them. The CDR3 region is CASSQGMGSTNSPLHF. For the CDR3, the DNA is TGTGCCAGCAGCCAAGGGATGGGCAGTACAAATTCACCCCTCCACTTT.

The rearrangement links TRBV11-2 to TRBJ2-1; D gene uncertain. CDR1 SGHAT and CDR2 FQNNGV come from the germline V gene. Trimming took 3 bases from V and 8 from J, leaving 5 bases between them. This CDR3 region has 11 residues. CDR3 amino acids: CASSFQYEQFF. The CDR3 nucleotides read TGTGCCAGCAGCTTCCAGTATGAGCAGTTCTTC. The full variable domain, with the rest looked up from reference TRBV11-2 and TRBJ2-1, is EAGVAQSPRYKIIEKRQSVAFWCNPISGHATLYWYQQILGQGPKLLIQFQNNGVVDDSQLPKDRFSAERLKGVDSTLKIQPAKLEDSAVYLCASSFQYEQFFGPGTRLTVL.